This T cell receptor beta chain was sequenced during a study of blood T cell repertoires in COVID-19. Germline assignment: CDR1 SGHRS and CDR2 YFSETQ. The CDR3 runs 15 residues. V trimming: 4 bases; J trimming: 5 bases; junction bases outside the gene matches: 3. In the original workflow: Nucleated cell counts were estimated from reference gene primer amplification. Clones were read by immunoSEQ multiplex PCR, and TCRdb kept only the in-frame ones, dropping some. Clonal size and the V and J genes are those of that table, whereas D and trimming came from the DNA. The sample lists over 25,000 clones; 91% were seen once.

Sequenced sample: peripheral blood. The sequence derives from a human donor with active COVID-19. The donor label of this sample is uncertain. The V call is TRBV5-1, the J call TRBJ2-5; TRBD2 agrees at 15 bases. CDR3 region: CASSLGLAGGETQYF. In DNA, the CDR3 is TGCGCCAGCAGCCTTGGACTAGCGGGGGGGGAGACCCAGTACTTC.